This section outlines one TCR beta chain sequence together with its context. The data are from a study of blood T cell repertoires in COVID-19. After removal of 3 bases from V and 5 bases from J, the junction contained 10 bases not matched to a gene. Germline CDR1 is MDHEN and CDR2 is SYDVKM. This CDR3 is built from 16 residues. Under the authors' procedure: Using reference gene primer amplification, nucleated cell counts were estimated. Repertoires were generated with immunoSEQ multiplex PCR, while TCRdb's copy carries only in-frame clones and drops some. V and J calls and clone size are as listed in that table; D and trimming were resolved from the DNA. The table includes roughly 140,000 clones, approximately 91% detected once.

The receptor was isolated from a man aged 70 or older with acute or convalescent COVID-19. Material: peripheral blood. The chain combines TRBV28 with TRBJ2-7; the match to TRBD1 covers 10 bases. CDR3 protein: CASSLPGTGARNEQYF. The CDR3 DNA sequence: TGTGCCAGCAGTTTGCCGGGGACAGGGGCGCGTAACGAGCAGTACTTC.